The rows below give T cell receptor beta chains drawn from one sample of a study of PD-L1 blockade in urothelial cancer. Clones were read by immunoSEQ multiplex PCR, and TCRdb kept only the in-frame ones, dropping some. The sample lists around 51,000 clones, around 85% occurring once. This sample comprised PBMCs, obtained around atezolizumab (anti-PD-L1) treatment. Receptors were obtained from a man in his 60s with urothelial cancer. The CDR3 runs from the conserved cysteine through the conserved F or W. The D gene is left open where the match is weak. Not every row has a clone size; where given, it reads once, few, many or a size class.

v_gene,j_gene,d_gene,abundance,CDR3nt,CDR3aa
TRBV6-1,TRBJ2-5,-,-,TGTGCCAGCAGTGATATTTACAGCCTCTGGGAGACCCAGTACTTC,CASSDIYSLWETQYF
TRBV5-1,TRBJ1-2,-,-,TGCGCCAGCAGCTTGGACAAGGGGGGGGGCTACACCTTC,CASSLDKGGGYTF
TRBV6-6,TRBJ2-5,-,-,TGTGCCAGCAGTCCCCTCGGGGGGCTCCAAGAGACCCAGTACTTC,CASSPLGGLQETQYF
TRBV10-1,TRBJ1-1,-,few,TGCGCCAGACAGAACACTGAAGCTTTCTTT,CARQNTEAFF
TRBV4-1,TRBJ1-5,-,few,TGCGCCAGCAGCCAAGGCCGCACATCCTTCACTCAGCCCCAGCATTTT,CASSQGRTSFTQPQHF
TRBV25-1,TRBJ2-7,TRBD1,-,TGTGCCAGCAGTGACCGAGACAGGGGCTCCTACGAGCAGTACTTC,CASSDRDRGSYEQYF
TRBV27,TRBJ1-1,-,-,TGTGCCAGCAGTTTATCGTCTGTAAGGGGAACTGAAGCTTTCTTT,CASSLSSVRGTEAFF
TRBV11-3,TRBJ1-2,-,-,TGTGCCAGCAGCTCCTCGGGGTTCGGCTACACCTTC,CASSSSGFGYTF
TRBV6-5,TRBJ2-1,-,-,TGTGCCAGCAGTACGAGAATGGAGCAGTTCTTC,CASSTRMEQFF
TRBV27,TRBJ2-5,-,-,TGTGCCAGCAGTCTCTCTTGGGCCAGCCAAGAGACCCAGTACTTC,CASSLSWASQETQYF
TRBV2,TRBJ1-1,-,-,TGTGCCAGATCGACTGACGTGAACACTGAAGCTTTCTTT,CARSTDVNTEAFF
TRBV7-9,TRBJ1-1,-,-,TGTGCCAGCCGCGGGGGCGGGGGCGCTGAAGCTTTCTTT,CASRGGGGAEAFF
TRBV10-2,TRBJ1-3,-,-,TGCGCCAGCAGTGATCGCGCAGGGGCTTCTGGAAACACCATATATTTT,CASSDRAGASGNTIYF
TRBV28,TRBJ1-2,TRBD1,once,TGTGCCAGCAGTTTGACAGGGGAAAACTATGGCTACACCTTC,CASSLTGENYGYTF
TRBV2,TRBJ1-1,-,-,TGTGCCAGCACGGACAGGAACACTGAAGCTTTCTTT,CASTDRNTEAFF
TRBV19,TRBJ2-6,TRBD1,-,TGTGCCAGTAGTATAGGGAGACAGGGGGCGGCTGGGGCCAACGTCCTGACTTTC,CASSIGRQGAAGANVLTF
TRBV4-2,TRBJ2-7,TRBD2,-,TGTGCCAGCAGCCAGCAACCCGCGGGGGGGTTAGAGCAGTACTTC,CASSQQPAGGLEQYF
TRBV10-3,TRBJ2-7,TRBD2,-,TGTGCCATCAGGGGGACTAGCGGGAGAGACTACGAGCAGTACTTC,CAIRGTSGRDYEQYF
TRBV6-5,TRBJ2-1,TRBD2,once,TGTGCCAGCAGTTACTCGTCTAGCGGGAGTAATGAGCAGTTCTTC,CASSYSSSGSNEQFF
TRBV5-6,TRBJ2-3,TRBD2,-,TGTGCCAGCAGCTGGGAGACTAGCGGGGGGACTAGCACAGATACGCAGTATTTT,CASSWETSGGTSTDTQYF
TRBV4-2,TRBJ2-7,TRBD2,-,TGTGCCAGCAGCCAAGAGGATAGCGGGCATTCCTACGAGCAGTACTTC,CASSQEDSGHSYEQYF
TRBV6-1,TRBJ2-7,-,few,TGTGCCAGCAGTTTTGCAGGGACCTACGAGCAGTACTTC,CASSFAGTYEQYF
TRBV5-6,TRBJ1-3,TRBD1,-,TGTGCCAGCAGCTTGAGGGTGACAGGGAGTTCTGGAAACACCATATATTTT,CASSLRVTGSSGNTIYF
TRBV6-6,TRBJ1-1,-,-,TGTGCCAGCAGCTCGAACACTGAAGCTTTCTTT,CASSSNTEAFF
TRBV30,TRBJ1-2,TRBD1,-,TGTGCCTGGAGTGTAAGGGGGGACAGTACGGTCTCCTTC,CAWSVRGDSTVSF
TRBV19,TRBJ1-2,-,-,TGTGCCAGTACCCTGGGAGGGGAGCCCTATGGCTACACCTTC,CASTLGGEPYGYTF
TRBV14,TRBJ2-7,-,-,TGTGCCAGCAGCCAAGATCTCTCCCCAGGATACTCCTACGAGCAGTACTTC,CASSQDLSPGYSYEQYF
TRBV5-6,TRBJ1-1,-,-,TGTGCCAGCAACATATACTCCAGGGGAATGAACACTGAAGCTTTCTTT,CASNIYSRGMNTEAFF
TRBV6-5,TRBJ2-1,-,-,TGTGCCAGCAGGGGGCAGGAGCAGTTCTTC,CASRGQEQFF
TRBV5-8,TRBJ2-3,-,-,TGTGCCAGCAGCTTGGGACAGGACATCCTTAGCACAGATACGCAGTATTTT,CASSLGQDILSTDTQYF
TRBV11-3,TRBJ1-5,-,-,TGTGCCAGCAGCCAATCAGGGGATCAGCCCCAGCATTTT,CASSQSGDQPQHF
TRBV7-3,TRBJ2-1,-,-,TGTGCCAGCAGCCCCGCATGGAGCTCCTACAATGAGCAGTTCTTC,CASSPAWSSYNEQFF
TRBV4-2,TRBJ2-7,TRBD1,-,TGTGCCAGCAGGCTGGTCGTGGGACAGGGTACCTACGAGCAGTACTTC,CASRLVVGQGTYEQYF
TRBV5-1,TRBJ2-3,-,-,TGCGCCAGCAGCTTGGAGGGGTTGTTGAGCACAGATACGCAGTATTTT,CASSLEGLLSTDTQYF
TRBV4-2,TRBJ1-3,TRBD1,once,TGTGCCAGCAGCCAAACAAGGACAGGGCCAGGAAACACCATATATTTT,CASSQTRTGPGNTIYF